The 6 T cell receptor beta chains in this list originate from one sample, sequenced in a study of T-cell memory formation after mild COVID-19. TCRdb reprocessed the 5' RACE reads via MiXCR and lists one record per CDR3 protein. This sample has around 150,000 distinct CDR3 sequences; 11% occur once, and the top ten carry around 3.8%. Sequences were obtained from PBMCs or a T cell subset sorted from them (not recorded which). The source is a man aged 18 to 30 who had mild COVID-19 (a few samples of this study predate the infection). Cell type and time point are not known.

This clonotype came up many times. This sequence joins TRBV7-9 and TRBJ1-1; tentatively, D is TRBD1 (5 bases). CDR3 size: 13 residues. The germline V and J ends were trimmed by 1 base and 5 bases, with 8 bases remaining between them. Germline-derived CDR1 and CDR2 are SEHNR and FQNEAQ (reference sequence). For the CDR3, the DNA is TGTGCCAGCAGCTTAGATCCAGGGACTGAAGCTTTCTTT. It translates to CASSLDPGTEAFF. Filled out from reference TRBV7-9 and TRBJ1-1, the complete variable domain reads DTGVSQNPRHKITKRGQNVTFRCDPISEHNRLYWYRQTLGQGPEFLTYFQNEAQLEKSRLLSDRFSAERPKGSFSTLEIQRTEQGDSAMYLCASSLDPGTEAFFGQGTRLTVV.

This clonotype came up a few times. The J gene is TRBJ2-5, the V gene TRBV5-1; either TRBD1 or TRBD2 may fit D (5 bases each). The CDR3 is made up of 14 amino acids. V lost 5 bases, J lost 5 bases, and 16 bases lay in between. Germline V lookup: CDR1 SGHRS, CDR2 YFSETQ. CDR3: CASRQTQGDETQYF. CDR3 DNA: TGCGCCAGCAGACAAACCCAGGGAGACGAGACCCAGTACTTC.

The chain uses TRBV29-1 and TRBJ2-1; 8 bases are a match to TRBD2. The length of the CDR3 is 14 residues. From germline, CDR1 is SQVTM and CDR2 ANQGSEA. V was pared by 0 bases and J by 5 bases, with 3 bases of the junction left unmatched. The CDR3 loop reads CSVEEQRGNNEQFF. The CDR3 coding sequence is TGCAGCGTTGAAGAACAGCGGGGGAACAATGAGCAGTTCTTC.

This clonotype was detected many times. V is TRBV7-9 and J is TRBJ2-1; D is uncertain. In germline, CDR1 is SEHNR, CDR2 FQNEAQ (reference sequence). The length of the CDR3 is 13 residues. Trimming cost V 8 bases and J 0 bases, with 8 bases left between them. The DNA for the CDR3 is TGTGCCAGCGGTAGGGCCTCCTACAATGAGCAGTTCTTC. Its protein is CASGRASYNEQFF.

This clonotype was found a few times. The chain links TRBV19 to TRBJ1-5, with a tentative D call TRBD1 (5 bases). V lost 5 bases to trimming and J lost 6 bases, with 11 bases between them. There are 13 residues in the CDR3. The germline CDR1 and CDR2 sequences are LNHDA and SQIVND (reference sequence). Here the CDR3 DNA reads TGTGCCAGTAGTGGGCAGGGCTCTCAGCCCCAGCATTTT. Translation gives CASSGQGSQPQHF. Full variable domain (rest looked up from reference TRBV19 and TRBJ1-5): DGGITQSPKYLFRKEGQNVTLSCEQNLNHDAMYWYRQDPGQGLRLIYYSQIVNDFQKGDIAEGYSVSREKKESFPLTVTSAQKNPTAFYLCASSGQGSQPQHFGDGTRLSIL.

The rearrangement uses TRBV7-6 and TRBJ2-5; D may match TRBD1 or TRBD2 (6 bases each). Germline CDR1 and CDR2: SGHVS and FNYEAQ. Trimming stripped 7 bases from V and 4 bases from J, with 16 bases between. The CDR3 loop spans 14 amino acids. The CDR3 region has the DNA TGTGCCAGCACCCTAGGGGGGAGAACAGAGACCCAGTACTTC. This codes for CASTLGGRTETQYF.